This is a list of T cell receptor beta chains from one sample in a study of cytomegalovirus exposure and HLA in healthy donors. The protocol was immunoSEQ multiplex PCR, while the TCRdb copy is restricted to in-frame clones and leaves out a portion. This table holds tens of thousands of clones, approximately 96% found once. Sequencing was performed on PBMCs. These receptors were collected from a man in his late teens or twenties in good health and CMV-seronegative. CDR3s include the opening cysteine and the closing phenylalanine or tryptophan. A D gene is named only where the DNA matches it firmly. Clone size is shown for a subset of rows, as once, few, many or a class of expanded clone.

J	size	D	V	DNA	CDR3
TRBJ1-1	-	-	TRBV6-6	TGTGCCAGCACCTCAGTAGGGGGAGCCACTGAAGCTTTCTTT	CASTSVGGATEAFF
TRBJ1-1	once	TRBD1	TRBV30	TGTGCCTGGAGTGTCTGGGACAGGACCGACTCGGGTGCTTTCTTT	CAWSVWDRTDSGAFF
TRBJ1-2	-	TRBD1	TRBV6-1	TGTGCCAGCAGTGAACTGACAGGGCGCTATGGCTACACCTTC	CASSELTGRYGYTF
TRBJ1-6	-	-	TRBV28	TGTGCCAGCAGTTTGGTGAGCTCCTATAATTCACCCCTCCACTTT	CASSLVSSYNSPLHF
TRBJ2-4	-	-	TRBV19	TGTGCCAGTAGTGCGGACAGTCTCTTAAACATTCAGTACTTC	CASSADSLLNIQYF
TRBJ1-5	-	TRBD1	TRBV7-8	TGTGCCAGCAGCGAGGGACAGGGAATTTCAGCCCAGCATTTT	CASSEGQGISAQHF
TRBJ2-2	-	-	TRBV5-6	TGTGCCAGCAGCGGCTGGAACACCGGGGAGCTGTTTTTT	CASSGWNTGELFF
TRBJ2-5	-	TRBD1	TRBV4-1	TGCGCCAGCAGCCAAGACAGACAGGGGGAGACCCAGTACTTC	CASSQDRQGETQYF
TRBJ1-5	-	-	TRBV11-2	TGTGCCAGCAGTTCTGGACAGATCAATCAGCCCCAGCATTTT	CASSSGQINQPQHF
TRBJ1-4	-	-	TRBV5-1	TGCGCCAGCTCCCTCGCCCCCGCAGGGGTTAATGAAAAACTGTTTTTT	CASSLAPAGVNEKLFF
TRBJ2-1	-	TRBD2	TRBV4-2	TGTGCCAGCAGCTCCCGGACTAGCGGGAGCATAAATGAGCAGTTCTTC	CASSSRTSGSINEQFF
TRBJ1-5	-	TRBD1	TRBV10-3	TGTGCCATCAGTACCGGACAGGGCTGGGATCAGCCCCAGCATTTT	CAISTGQGWDQPQHF